This T cell receptor beta chain was obtained from a study of CD8+ T cells in alopecia areata. Study-level background: Treated patients were dosed with oral tofacitinib, taking 5 to 10 mg twice daily.

As for this clone: Its antigen is unidentified.

CDR3 length: 14 residues. Per germline, CDR1 LNHNV and CDR2 YYDKDF (reference sequence). The J segment lost 4 bases and the V segment lost 3 bases, leaving 3 bases of the junction unmatched. Treatment noted: oral pan-JAK inhibitor, 5-10 mg twice daily. Study outcomes and limitations: Only one nonresponder was present, which leaves the link between baseline CD8+ expansion and response uncertain. Sequencing of scalp tissue also captures the resident alphabeta T cells of normal skin. Clonality was higher in lesional than normal scalp, especially in alopecia totalis/universalis.

Extraction and reverse transcription of RNA yielded cDNA as the sequencing template. Profiled with immunoSEQ multiplex PCR; TCRdb holds only in-frame clones, not every one. In the table there are about 190,000 clones, around 60% of which are singletons. The clonotype was recovered from a human donor with alopecia areata. Sequenced here: CD4+ T cells sorted from blood, sampled at week 4, from a patient treated with tofacitinib. The chain couples TRBV15 to TRBJ2-5; TRBD2 matches at 9 bases. CDR3 residues: CATSRGAGGETQYF. In DNA form, the CDR3 reads TGTGCCACCAGCAGGGGAGCGGGAGGAGAGACCCAGTACTTC. The full variable domain, rest sourced from reference TRBV15 and TRBJ2-5, is DAMVIQNPRYQVTQFGKPVTLSCSQTLNHNVMYWYQQKSSQAPKLLFHYYDKDFNNEADTPDNFQSRRPNTSFCFLDIRSPGLGDTAMYLCATSRGAGGETQYFGPGTRLLVL.